Given below is one TCR beta chain in context. What antigen it recognizes has not been identified. There are no base qualities to consult, and no much larger clone falls within one base. Libraries were constructed by multiplex PCR. These reads were obtained on an Illumina HiSeq 4000. To build TCR beta libraries, CDR3 regions were amplified by Arm-PCR using iRepertoire HTBI primers. Gel purification was performed on PCR products prior to sequencing. Under the source paper's analysis protocol: Gene usage analysis of CDR3 amino acid clonotypes relied on the roughly 60 TRBV and 15 or so TRBJ segments identified across samples. COPE and FqMerger were used to merge the filtered high-quality paired reads into contigs. BLAST was used to align contigs to IMGT TRBV, TRBD and TRBJ reference genes, and CDR3 was defined according to IMGT. Any clonotype with a frequency above 0.1% was classified as a highly expanded clone. Repertoire diversity was measured by Shannon entropy, and V-J evenness by the Gini coefficient. A clonotype found in more than one individual was treated as public. Through fastp at Q25 and MiXCR, TCRdb rebuilt clones from the public reads, retaining in-frame beta chains. Rows merge per CDR3 protein into single entries with the most common DNA and genes. The authors' filters were not applied to this entry. The sample includes hundreds of thousands of distinct CDR3 sequences, with roughly 17% observed a single time. 30% of the sample goes to the ten largest clones.

This entry belongs to a study of regulatory T cells in long-lasting Graves disease listed by TCRdb under 2021. For the wider study: Newly diagnosed Graves' disease patients had taken antithyroid drugs for less than 3 months. Patients with persistent Graves' disease were compared with patients with newly diagnosed Graves' disease using TCR sequencing and RNA sequencing of peripheral blood. The study took place in China and was registered as a clinical trial. A total of around 35 samples underwent TCR sequencing, from 13 patients with persistent Graves' disease and 20 or so patients with newly diagnosed Graves' disease. Study-wide findings and limitations: Preferential use of TRBV28, TRBJ1-2 and TRBJ2-5 was observed in persistent disease, whereas TRBV20-1 and TRBJ2-1 were favored in newly diagnosed disease. The study examined only peripheral blood because the primary lesion, thyroid tissue, could not be accessed. Persistent Graves' disease patients showed lower TCR Shannon entropy and fewer highly expanded clones than newly diagnosed patients, suggesting clonal expansion. More public clonotypes were shared among persistent patients (roughly 2,700) than among newly diagnosed patients (over 900). Only the TCR beta chain was sequenced and analyzed. The authors acknowledged the small sample size as a limitation that may reduce accuracy.

As encoded in the germline V gene, CDR1 is SGHRS while CDR2 is YFSETQ. Inclusive of the bounding cysteine and phenylalanine, the CDR3 is 14 residues long. The sequence is cut down to CDR3 DNA, 42 bases in frame from base 1. The V and J ends are trimmed by 4 bases and 2 bases, leaving 13 bases between them. What the time point label conveys for this sample: newly diagnosed GD, antithyroid drugs for less than 3 months. For both TCR sequencing and RNA sequencing, RNA was extracted from PBMCs in TRIzol. The diagnosis of Graves' disease was made according to American Thyroid Association guidelines. The patients came from an endocrinology department in Xi'an, China. Each patient gave about 9.1 milliliters of peripheral blood, collected in an EDTA anticoagulant tube. Ficoll Paque Plus density gradient separation was used to isolate PBMCs, and no additional T cell sorting was done. RNA quality was checked with an Agilent 2100 Bioanalyzer and agarose gel, and concentration with a NanoDrop 2000.

The same data also went into a second study, on T cells in Graves' hyperthyroidism and ophthalmopathy. As that second study puts it: Stable Graves' hyperthyroidism was defined as the absence of progression to ophthalmopathy over 18 months of follow-up. Hyperthyroidism patients were newly diagnosed, had a disease duration of under 2 months, and were aged 18 to 65 years. The study excluded patients with uncontrolled infections, other autoimmune diseases, pregnancy or lactation. Diagnoses were based on clinical symptoms, serum thyroxine and TRAb, thyroid ultrasound and orbital computed tomography. A first-round RT-PCR of the TCR CDR3 used the HTBI primer set with the Qiagen OneStep RT-PCR kit. Most expanded thyroid clonotypes (frequency above 0.001) were also detected in blood, suggesting blood repertoires may reflect thyroid immune responses. A 13 V-J signature model separated ophthalmopathy from stable hyperthyroidism, with roughly 88% sensitivity and about 81% specificity in cross-validation and 80%/75% in testing. During validation, the model predicted progression to ophthalmopathy a median of around 7 months ahead of onset, with 60% to 71% sensitivity and 72% to 85% specificity. TCR V-J signatures able to tell the groups apart were searched for in a discovery cohort of more than 90 patients, of whom more than 40 had Graves' ophthalmopathy and around 58 had stable Graves' hyperthyroidism. Prospective prediction of ophthalmopathy was tested in an independent validation cohort consisting of about 19 hyperthyroidism patients and some 17 patients who later progressed to ophthalmopathy. The approximately 100 discovery patients were divided at random into training and test sets in a 7:3 ratio. Thyroid tissue and blood T-cell repertoires from several Graves' hyperthyroidism patients were also compared in the study. After sampling, hyperthyroidism patients received methimazole starting at 30 mg daily, and ophthalmopathy patients received high-dose intravenous methylprednisolone. The libraries were constructed in a second round of multiplex PCR and then size-selected and purified. Sequencing of the libraries was done on an Illumina HiSeq2000 using paired-end 100 bp reads. Raw data were processed with SOAPnuke, discarding reads with adapters, uncalled bases, mean Phred below 15, or no exact constant-primer or identifier match. COPE v1.2.5 was used to merge the high-quality paired reads, and each unique nucleotide sequence was defined as a clonotype. Clonotypes were aligned to IMGT TRBV, TRBD and TRBJ reference segments using MiTCR v1.1. Analysis was restricted to V-J combinations with a frequency above 0.0001, which covered just over 98% of repertoires. The TCS score was defined as F50 (clonal expansion) divided by E x V (chaos), with BLOSUM62-based TCRdist calculated between CDR3 peptides within each V-J. Welch's t-statistics and random forest reduced around 520 V-J features to 10 to 15, which were used in a naive Bayes classifier (R e1071). No statistical method was used to set the sample size in advance, and investigators knew the group allocation. The paper describes TCR Vbeta CDR3 sequencing of 135 peripheral blood samples, made up of around 41 ophthalmopathy patients, 70 to 75 hyperthyroidism patients and about 17 progressor patients.

The sequences come from peripheral blood mononuclear cells (PBMCs), collected at new diagnosis, from a patient treated with antithyroid drugs. This clonotype was sampled from a middle-aged man with Graves disease. Donor details come from another sample of the same person, matched by shared clones. The chain employs TRBV5-1 and TRBJ2-7, with the D gene not confidently named. CDR3 reads: CASSVSWGTYEQYF. The DNA reads as follows: TGCGCCAGCAGCGTTTCGTGGGGAACCTACGAGCAGTACTTC.